The 9 T cell receptor beta chains below were found in one sample sequenced in a study of blood T cell repertoires in COVID-19. Using immunoSEQ multiplex PCR, the repertoire was profiled, and TCRdb retains in-frame clones only, with some absent. Found here are fewer than 90,000 clones, around 75% of them singletons; the top ten hold roughly 6.3%. The specimen sequenced was peripheral blood. The receptors shown here come from a man between 65 and 85 years old with COVID-19, enrolled during active disease.

The genes are TRBV7-2 and TRBJ1-2, with D unresolved. V was shortened by 2 bases and J by 1 base, with 8 bases between the two germline ends. Germline V gene sequence: CDR1 SGHTA, CDR2 FQGNSA. This CDR3 is 14 amino acids long. Here the CDR3 reads CASSLPWSNYGYTF. DNA for the CDR3: TGTGCCAGCAGCTTACCTTGGAGTAACTATGGCTACACCTTC.

The CDR3 bases are TGTGCCAGCAGTTTTTTGGGGAGCGGTCACGCACAGATATGGGCACAGTATTTT. Translated, it gives CASSFLGSGHAQIWAQYF. The chain has TRBV27 and TRBJ2-3; a weak D match, TRBD2 (5 bases). This CDR3 contains 18 residues. Per the germline V gene, CDR1 is MNHEY and CDR2 is SMNVEV (reference sequence). V was clipped by 3 bases and J by 12 bases, with 31 bases between them.

CDR3 in DNA: TGCAGCGTTGCCGACTCAGGGATCCACGAGCAGTACTTC. It codes for CSVADSGIHEQYF. The chain carries TRBV29-1 and TRBJ2-7; tentative D call: TRBD1 (5 bases). This CDR3 has 13 amino acids. The V gene's germline CDR1 is SQVTM and CDR2 ANQGSEA. The germline V and J ends were trimmed by 4 bases and 5 bases, with 15 bases remaining between them.

The J gene is TRBJ2-3, the V gene TRBV5-8, with 7 nucleotides matching TRBD2. After removal of 0 bases from V and 1 base from J, the junction contained 8 bases not matched to a gene. This CDR3 has 17 residues. Germline CDR1 reads SGHTS; CDR2 reads YDEGEE. CDR3 bases: TGTGCCAGCAGCTTGGCAGGACTAGATGCTGGCACAGATACGCAGTATTTT. Protein: CASSLAGLDAGTDTQYF.

This clone has only one observation. This chain uses TRBV28 with TRBJ1-1; no clear D gene. V lost 11 bases and J 10 bases, leaving 14 bases between the germline ends. The CDR3 runs to 10 residues. The germline gives CDR1 MDHEN, CDR2 SYDVKM. The CDR3 sequence is CAGGRGTAFF. The CDR3, as DNA: TGTGCCGGCGGGCGGGGAACAGCTTTCTTT.

This clone was seen more than once but under ten times. The chain employs TRBV28 and TRBJ1-1; possibly TRBD1 for D (5 bases). The CDR3 has 16 amino acids. Trimming pared 4 bases from V and 3 bases from J, leaving 18 bases between. Germline CDR1 MDHEN, CDR2 SYDVKM. CDR3 in amino acids: CASSSNGGAGYTEAFF. The CDR3 bases are TGTGCCAGCAGTTCCAACGGAGGGGCAGGGTACACTGAAGCTTTCTTT.

The chain employs TRBV12-3 or TRBV12-4 and TRBJ1-2; D might be TRBD1 (6 bases). The CDR3 covers 13 residues. With 6 bases removed from V and 11 bases from J, the gap between germline ends came to 19 bases. This CDR3 reads CASSPVGADSYTF. The CDR3 region has the DNA TGTGCCAGCAGCCCCGTGGGGGCTGATTCATACACCTTC.

The gene calls are TRBV2 and TRBJ2-3; 16 bases align to TRBD2. The trim removed 4 bases at V and 3 bases at J, leaving 10 bases unmatched. This CDR3 has 19 residues. Germline V lookup: CDR1 SNHLY, CDR2 FYNNEI. In DNA, the CDR3 is TGTGCCAGCAGTGCCCTCGGGACTAGCGGGGGGGCAGGAACAGATACGCAGTATTTT. It codes for CASSALGTSGGAGTDTQYF.

The chain uses TRBV6-6 and TRBJ1-5; D unresolved. The V and J ends lost 5 bases and 0 bases respectively, with 17 bases between them. CDR1 and CDR2 (germline): MNHNY, SVGAGI (reference sequence). The CDR3 is 17 residues long. CDR3 nucleotide sequence: TGTGCCAGCAGTCGTTACAGCCGCTCTTATAGCAATCAGCCCCAGCATTTT. It encodes CASSRYSRSYSNQPQHF.